This TCR beta chain was recovered during a study of beta chain features in type 1 diabetes. A remark on this clone: No antigen is known for it.

All sorted populations exceeded 95% purity. Study-wide points: Shortening that was moderate but significant affected the TCRB CDR3s of Type 1 diabetes patients in all four CD4+ subsets. TCRB repertoires of naive, central memory and Treg cells appeared more similar among patients than among healthy donors. Because the template was cDNA, high-expressing cells might be over-represented.

The CDR3 length is 16 residues. Germline loops: CDR1 SGDLS, CDR2 YYNGEE. The trim removed 4 bases at V and 5 bases at J, leaving 11 bases unmatched. Expressed TCRB transcripts were sequenced, since all the RNA that had been isolated was reverse transcribed. The table came from immunoSEQ multiplex PCR; TCRdb's copy has only in-frame clones and leaves some out. Of about 930,000 clones in the sample, 17% are singletons; the top ten hold about 0.02%. The clonotype originates from a woman younger than 30 in good health. Material: naive CD4+ T cells from blood. This chain links TRBV9 with TRBJ2-5; 10 bases line up with TRBD2. DNA of the CDR3: TGTGCCAGCAGCCCCCGAGCGGGAGGGCCGGGGGAGACCCAGTACTTC. It specifies CASSPRAGGPGETQYF.